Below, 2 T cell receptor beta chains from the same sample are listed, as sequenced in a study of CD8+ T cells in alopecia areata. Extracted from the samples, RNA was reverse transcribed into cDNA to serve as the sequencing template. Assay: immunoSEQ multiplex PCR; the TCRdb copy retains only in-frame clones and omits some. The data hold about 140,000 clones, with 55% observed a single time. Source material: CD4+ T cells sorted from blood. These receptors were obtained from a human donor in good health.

The CDR3 nucleotides read TGCAGCGTTGCTAACACCGGGGAGCTGTTTTTT. Translating gives CSVANTGELFF. The chain uses TRBV29-1 and TRBJ2-2; no clear D gene. CDR3 length: 11 residues. Trimming stripped 4 bases from V and 2 bases from J, with 2 bases between. The germline V gene encodes CDR1 SQVTM and CDR2 ANQGSEA.

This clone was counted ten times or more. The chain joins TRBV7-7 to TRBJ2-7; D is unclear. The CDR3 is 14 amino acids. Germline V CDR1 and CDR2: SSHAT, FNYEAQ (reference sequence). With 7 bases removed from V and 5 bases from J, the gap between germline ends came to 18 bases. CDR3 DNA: TGTGCCAGCAACTCCCTAATCCCCCCGGACGAGCAGTACTTC. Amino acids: CASNSLIPPDEQYF.